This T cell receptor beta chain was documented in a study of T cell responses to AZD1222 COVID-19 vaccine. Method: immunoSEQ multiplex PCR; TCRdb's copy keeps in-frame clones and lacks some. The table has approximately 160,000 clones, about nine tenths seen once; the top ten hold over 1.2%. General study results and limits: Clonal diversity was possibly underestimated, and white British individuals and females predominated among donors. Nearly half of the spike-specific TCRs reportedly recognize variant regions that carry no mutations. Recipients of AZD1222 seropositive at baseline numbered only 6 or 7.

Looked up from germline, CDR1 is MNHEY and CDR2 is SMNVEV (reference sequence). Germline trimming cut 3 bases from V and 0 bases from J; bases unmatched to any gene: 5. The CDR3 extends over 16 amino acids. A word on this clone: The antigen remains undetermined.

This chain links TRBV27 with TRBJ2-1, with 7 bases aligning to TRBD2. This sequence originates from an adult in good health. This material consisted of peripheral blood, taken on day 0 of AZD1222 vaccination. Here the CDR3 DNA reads TGTGCCAGCAGTTTCGGACTAGTGAGCTCCTACAATGAGCAGTTCTTC. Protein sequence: CASSFGLVSSYNEQFF.